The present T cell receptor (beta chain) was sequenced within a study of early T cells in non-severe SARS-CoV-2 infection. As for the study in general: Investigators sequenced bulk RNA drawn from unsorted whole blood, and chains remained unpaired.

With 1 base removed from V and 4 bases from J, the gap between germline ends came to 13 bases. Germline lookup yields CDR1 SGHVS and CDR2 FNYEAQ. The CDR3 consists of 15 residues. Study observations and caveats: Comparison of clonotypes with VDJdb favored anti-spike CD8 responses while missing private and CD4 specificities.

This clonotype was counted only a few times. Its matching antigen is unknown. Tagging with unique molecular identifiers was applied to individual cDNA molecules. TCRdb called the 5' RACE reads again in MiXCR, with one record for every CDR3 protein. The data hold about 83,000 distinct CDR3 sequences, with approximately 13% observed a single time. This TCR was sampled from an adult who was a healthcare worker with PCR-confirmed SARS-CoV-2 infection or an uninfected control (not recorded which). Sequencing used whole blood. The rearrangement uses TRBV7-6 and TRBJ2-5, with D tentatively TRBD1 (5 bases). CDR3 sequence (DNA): TGTGCCAGCAGCTTAGGGGAAGGCAGGGCAGAGACCCAGTACTTC. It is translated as CASSLGEGRAETQYF.